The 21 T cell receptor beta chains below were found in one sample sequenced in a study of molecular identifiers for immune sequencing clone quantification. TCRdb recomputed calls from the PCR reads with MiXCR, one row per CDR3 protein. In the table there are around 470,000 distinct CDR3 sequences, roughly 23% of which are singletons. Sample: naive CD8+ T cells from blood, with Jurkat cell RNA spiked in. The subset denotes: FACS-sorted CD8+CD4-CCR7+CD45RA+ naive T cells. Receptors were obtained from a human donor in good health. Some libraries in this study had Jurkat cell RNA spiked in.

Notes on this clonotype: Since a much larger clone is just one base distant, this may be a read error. The CDR3 is CSVGLAGFLETQYF. For the CDR3, the DNA is TGCAGCGTTGGACTAGCGGGATTCCTAGAGACCCAGTACTTC. The V and J genes are TRBV29-1 and TRBJ2-5; 11 bases are shared with TRBD2. With 4 bases clipped from V and 4 bases from J, the junction kept 5 bases outside the gene matches. The length of the CDR3 is 14 residues. The germline V gene encodes CDR1 SQVTM and CDR2 ANQGSEA. The variable domain in full, with the rest retrieved from reference TRBV29-1 and TRBJ2-5, is SAVISQKPSRDICQRGTSLTIQCQVDSQVTMMFWYRQQPGQSLTLIATANQGSEATYESGFVIDKFPISRPNLTFSTLTVSNMSPEDSSIYLCSVGLAGFLETQYFGPGTRLLVL.

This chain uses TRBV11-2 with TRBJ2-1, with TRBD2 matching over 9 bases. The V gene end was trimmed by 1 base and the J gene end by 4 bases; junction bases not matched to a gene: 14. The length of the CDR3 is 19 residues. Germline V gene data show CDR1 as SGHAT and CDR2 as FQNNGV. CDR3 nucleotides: TGTGCCAGCAGCTTAGTTGGGTCAAGGGCTAGCGGGGAGTACAATGAGCAGTTCTTC. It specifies CASSLVGSRASGEYNEQFF. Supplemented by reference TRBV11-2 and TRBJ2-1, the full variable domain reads EAGVAQSPRYKIIEKRQSVAFWCNPISGHATLYWYQQILGQGPKLLIQFQNNGVVDDSQLPKDRFSAERLKGVDSTLKIQPAKLEDSAVYLCASSLVGSRASGEYNEQFFGPGTRLTVL.

The CDR3 loop reads CASSQDPSGFSRQYF. CDR3 coding DNA: TGCGCCAGCAGCCAAGACCCTAGCGGCTTCTCCCGGCAGTACTTC. The V call is TRBV4-1, the J call TRBJ2-7, with 7 bases identical to TRBD2. The V and J ends lost 0 bases and 9 bases, in that order; junction bases with no gene match: 11. The CDR3 totals 15 residues. Germline V lookup: CDR1 MGHRA, CDR2 YSYEKL.

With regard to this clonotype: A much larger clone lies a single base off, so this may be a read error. CDR3 coding DNA: TGCGCCAGCAGCCAAGACAGGTACTGCAATGAGCAGTTCTTC. The encoded protein is CASSQDRYCNEQFF. This chain connects TRBV4-3 to TRBJ2-1, with D unclear. Germline-derived CDR1 and CDR2 are LGHNA and YSLEER. This CDR3 contains 14 residues. Trimming removed 0 bases from V and 6 bases from J, with 9 bases in between.

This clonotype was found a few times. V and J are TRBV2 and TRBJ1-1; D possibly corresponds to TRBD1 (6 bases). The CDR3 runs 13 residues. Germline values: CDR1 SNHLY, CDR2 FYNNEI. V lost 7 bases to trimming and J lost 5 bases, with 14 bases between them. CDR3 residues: CASTRGAMTEAFF. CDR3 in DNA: TGTGCCAGCACGCGGGGGGCGATGACTGAAGCTTTCTTT.

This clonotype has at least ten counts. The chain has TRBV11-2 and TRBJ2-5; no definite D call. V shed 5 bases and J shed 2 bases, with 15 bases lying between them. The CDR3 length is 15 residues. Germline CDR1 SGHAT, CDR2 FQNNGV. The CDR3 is CASSTPFREQETQYF. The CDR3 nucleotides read TGTGCCAGCAGCACCCCGTTTCGTGAGCAAGAGACCCAGTACTTC.

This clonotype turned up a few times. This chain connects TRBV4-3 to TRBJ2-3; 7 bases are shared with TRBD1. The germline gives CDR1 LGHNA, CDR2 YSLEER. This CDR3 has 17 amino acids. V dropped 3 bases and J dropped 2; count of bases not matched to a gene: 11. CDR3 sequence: CASSHRTGDDLTDTQYF. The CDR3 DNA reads TGCGCCAGCAGCCACAGAACAGGGGACGATCTCACAGATACGCAGTATTTT.

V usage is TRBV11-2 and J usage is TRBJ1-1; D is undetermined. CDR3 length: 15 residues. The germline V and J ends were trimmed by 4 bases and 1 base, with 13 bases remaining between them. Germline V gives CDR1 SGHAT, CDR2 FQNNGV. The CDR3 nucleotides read TGTGCCAGCAGCTCTTCCCGCCTCACGAACACTGAAGCTTTCTTT. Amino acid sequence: CASSSSRLTNTEAFF.

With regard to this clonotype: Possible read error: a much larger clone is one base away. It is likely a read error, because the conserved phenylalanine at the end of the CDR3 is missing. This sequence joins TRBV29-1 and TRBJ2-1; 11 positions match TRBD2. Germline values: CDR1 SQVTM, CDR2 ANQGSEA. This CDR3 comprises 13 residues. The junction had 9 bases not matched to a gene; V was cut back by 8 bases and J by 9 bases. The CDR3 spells CSTRLAGPAEQFL. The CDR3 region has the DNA TGCAGCACCAGACTAGCGGGGCCTGCTGAGCAGTTCCTC.

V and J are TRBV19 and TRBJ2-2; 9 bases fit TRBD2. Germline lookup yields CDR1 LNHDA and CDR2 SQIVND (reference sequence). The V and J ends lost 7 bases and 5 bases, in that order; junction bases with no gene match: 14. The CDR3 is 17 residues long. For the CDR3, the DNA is TGTGCCAGTATCCATCCAGGCGGGGGGGCGTGGACCGGGGAGCTGTTTTTT. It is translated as CASIHPGGGAWTGELFF.

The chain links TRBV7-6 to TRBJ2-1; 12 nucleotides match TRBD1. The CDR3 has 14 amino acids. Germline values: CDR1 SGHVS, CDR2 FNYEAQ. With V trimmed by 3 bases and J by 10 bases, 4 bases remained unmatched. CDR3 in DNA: TGTGCCAGCAGCTTCGGGACAGGGGGCGAAGAGCAGTTCTTC. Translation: CASSFGTGGEEQFF.

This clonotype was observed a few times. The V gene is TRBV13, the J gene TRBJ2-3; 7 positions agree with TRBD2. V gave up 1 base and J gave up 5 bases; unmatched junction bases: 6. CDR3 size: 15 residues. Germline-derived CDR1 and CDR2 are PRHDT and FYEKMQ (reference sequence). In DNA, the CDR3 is TGTGCCAGCAGCTTAGAGGGCGGGGGAAAAGATACGCAGTATTTT. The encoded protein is CASSLEGGGKDTQYF.

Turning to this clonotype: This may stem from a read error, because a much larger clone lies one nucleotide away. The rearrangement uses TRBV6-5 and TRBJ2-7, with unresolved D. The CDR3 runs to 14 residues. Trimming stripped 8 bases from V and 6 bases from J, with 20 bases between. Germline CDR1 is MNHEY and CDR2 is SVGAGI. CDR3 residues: CASGTGPTVPEQYF. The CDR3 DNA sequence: TGTGCCAGCGGAACCGGCCCCACCGTCCCCGAGCAGTACTTC.

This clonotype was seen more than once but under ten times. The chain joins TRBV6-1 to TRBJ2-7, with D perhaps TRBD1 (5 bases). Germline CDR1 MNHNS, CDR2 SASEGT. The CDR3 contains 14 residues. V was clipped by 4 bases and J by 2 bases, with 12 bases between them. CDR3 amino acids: CASSASDIAYEQYF. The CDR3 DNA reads TGTGCCAGCAGTGCCTCGGACATTGCCTACGAGCAGTACTTC.

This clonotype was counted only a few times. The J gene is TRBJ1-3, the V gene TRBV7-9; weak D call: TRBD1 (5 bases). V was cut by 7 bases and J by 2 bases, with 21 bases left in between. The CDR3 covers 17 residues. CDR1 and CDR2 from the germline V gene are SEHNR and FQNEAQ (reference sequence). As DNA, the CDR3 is TGTGCCAGCACCCCGGGGAGAGGCAGGGATGCTGGAAACACCATATATTTT. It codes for CASTPGRGRDAGNTIYF.

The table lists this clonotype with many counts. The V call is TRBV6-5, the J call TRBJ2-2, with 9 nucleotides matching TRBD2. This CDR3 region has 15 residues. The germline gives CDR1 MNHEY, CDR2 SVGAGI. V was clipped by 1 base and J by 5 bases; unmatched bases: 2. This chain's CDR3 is CASSYLAGGTGELFF. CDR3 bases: TGTGCCAGCAGTTACTTGGCGGGAGGGACCGGGGAGCTGTTTTTT.

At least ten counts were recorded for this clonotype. The chain's CDR3 is CSARPGQNYEQYF. CDR3 coding DNA: TGCAGTGCTAGACCGGGACAGAATTACGAGCAGTACTTC. This chain connects TRBV20-1 to TRBJ2-7, with 7 bases that match TRBD1. CDR3 length: 13 residues. Germline V gives CDR1 DFQATT, CDR2 SNEGSKA (reference sequence). V trimming: 2 bases; J trimming: 4 bases; junction bases outside the gene matches: 5.

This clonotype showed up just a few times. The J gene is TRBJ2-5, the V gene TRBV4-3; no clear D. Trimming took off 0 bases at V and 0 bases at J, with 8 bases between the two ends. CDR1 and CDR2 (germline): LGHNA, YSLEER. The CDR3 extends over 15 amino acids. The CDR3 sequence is CASSQEPHHQETQYF. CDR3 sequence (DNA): TGCGCCAGCAGCCAAGAACCACACCACCAAGAGACCCAGTACTTC.

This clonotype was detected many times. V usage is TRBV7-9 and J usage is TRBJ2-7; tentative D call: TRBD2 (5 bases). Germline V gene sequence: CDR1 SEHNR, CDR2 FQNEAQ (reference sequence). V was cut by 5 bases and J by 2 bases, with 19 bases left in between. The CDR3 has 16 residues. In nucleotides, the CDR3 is TGTGCCAGCAGCGCTATCGACCTCCCGAGGGCCTACGAGCAGTACTTC. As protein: CASSAIDLPRAYEQYF.

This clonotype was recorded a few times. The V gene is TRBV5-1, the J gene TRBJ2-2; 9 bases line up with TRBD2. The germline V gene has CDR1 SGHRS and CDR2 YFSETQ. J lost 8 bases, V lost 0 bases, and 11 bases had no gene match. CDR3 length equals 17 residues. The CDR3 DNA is TGCGCCAGCAGCTTGGCCCCCCCGGGACTAGCTGGAGGGGAGCTGTTTTTT. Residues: CASSLAPPGLAGGELFF.

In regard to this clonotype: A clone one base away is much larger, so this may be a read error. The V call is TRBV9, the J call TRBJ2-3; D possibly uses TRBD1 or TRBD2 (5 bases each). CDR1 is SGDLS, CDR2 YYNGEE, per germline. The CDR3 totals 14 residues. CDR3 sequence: CASSGAVSTGTQYF. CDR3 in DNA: TGTGCCAGCAGCGGAGCGGTATCCACAGGTACGCAGTATTTT. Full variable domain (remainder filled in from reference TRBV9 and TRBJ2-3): DSGVTQTPKHLITATGQRVTLRCSPRSGDLSVYWYQQSLDQGLQFLIQYYNGEERAKGNILERFSAQQFPDLHSELNLSSLELGDSALYFCASSGAVSTGTQYFGPGTRLTVL.